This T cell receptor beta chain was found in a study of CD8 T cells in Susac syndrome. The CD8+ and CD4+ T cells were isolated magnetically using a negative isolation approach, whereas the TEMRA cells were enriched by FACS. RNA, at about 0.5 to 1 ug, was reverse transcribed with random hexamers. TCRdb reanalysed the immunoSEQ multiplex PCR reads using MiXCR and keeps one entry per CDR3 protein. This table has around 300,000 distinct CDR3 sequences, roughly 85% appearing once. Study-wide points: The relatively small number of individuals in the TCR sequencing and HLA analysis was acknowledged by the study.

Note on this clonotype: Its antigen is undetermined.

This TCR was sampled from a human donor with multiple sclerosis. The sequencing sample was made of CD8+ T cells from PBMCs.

CDR3 in amino acids: CASSYFFSAREFYGYTF. CDR3 coding DNA: TGTGCCAGCAGTTATTTCTTTTCCGCAAGGGAGTTCTATGGCTACACCTTC. This rearrangement joins TRBV6-5 to TRBJ1-2, with D unclear. The CDR3 has 17 residues. Trimming cost V 3 bases and J 4 bases, with 21 bases left between them. The V gene's germline CDR1 is MNHEY and CDR2 SVGAGI.